Sequencing of this T cell receptor (beta chain) was carried out in a study of blood T cell repertoires in COVID-19. Across the whole study: The cDNA or gDNA used as material had been derived from T cells, B-cell-depleted T cells, or PBMCs.

Clones were sequenced by immunoSEQ multiplex PCR, and TCRdb holds only the in-frame ones, with some missing. Among some 190,000 clones listed, roughly 87% were seen once. V lost 7 bases and J 3 bases, leaving 8 bases between the germline ends. This CDR3 contains 12 residues. The sequencing input was PBMCs or T cells enriched from blood (not recorded which). V is TRBV12-3 or TRBV12-4 and J is TRBJ2-3; the D is unclear. The TCR originated in a woman in her 40s with acute COVID-19. Here the CDR3 DNA reads TGTGCCAGCAAAGCGCCGACAGATACGCAGTATTTT. It is translated as CASKAPTDTQYF.